This entry is about one T cell receptor beta chain. Its cognate antigen is unknown. The CDR3 is 16 amino acids. Trimming cost V 2 bases and J 4 bases; bases outside gene matches: 9. The data were produced by immunoSEQ multiplex PCR, yet TCRdb's version contains in-frame clones alone and is incomplete. Of 15,000 to 19,000 clones in the sample, about four fifths were seen once. Control samples came 1 year after myeloablative marrow transplants with methotrexate plus calcineurin inhibitor. The data derive from a study of T cells after posttransplantation cyclophosphamide. General study findings and limits: Donor CD8+ memory clones often dominated recipient blood repertoires at later times. TRB clonality was highly associated with recipient CMV seropositivity and reactivation. TRB overlap between skin or GI tissue T cells and blood was limited.

The TCR originated in a male patient in his late teens or twenties who received an allogeneic stem cell transplant from a related donor, was CMV-positive, and had no GVHD. The T cells may partly be graft donor cells. The chain has TRBV6-7 and TRBJ2-5, with 8 bases identical to TRBD1. TRBV6-7 is flagged as an ORF with uncertain function. The material was PBMCs, obtained roughly 57 weeks after allogeneic stem cell transplant with calcineurin inhibitor and methotrexate. CDR3 in DNA: TGTGCCAGCAGTTACCCCAGGGGGCGGATGGCAGAGACCCAGTACTTC. Amino acid sequence: CASSYPRGRMAETQYF.